The 17 T cell receptor beta chains in this list originate from one sample, sequenced in a study of cytomegalovirus exposure and HLA in healthy donors. Generated by immunoSEQ multiplex PCR, the TCRdb table keeps only in-frame clones and is missing some. Of 250,000 to 300,000 clones in the sample, 65% to 90% were seen once. Sequenced input: PBMCs. The receptors here all came from a woman aged 18-35 years in good health and CMV-seronegative.

This clone was counted a single time. The chain joins TRBV6-6 to TRBJ2-7; D might be TRBD2 (5 bases). The ends were cut back, 6 bases at V and 7 bases at J, with 22 bases in the middle. The germline V gene has CDR1 MNHNY and CDR2 SVGAGI (reference sequence). This CDR3 has 15 amino acids. CDR3 coding DNA: TGTGCCAGCAGGGCGGCCGAGGCTAATTCGGGGGAGCAGTACTTC. This encodes CASRAAEANSGEQYF.

The chain uses TRBV15 and TRBJ2-3; 8 nucleotides line up with TRBD1. Trimming removed 5 bases from V and 0 bases from J; junction bases left unmatched: 4. Germline V CDR1 and CDR2: LNHNV, YYDKDF (reference sequence). The CDR3 runs to 15 residues. CDR3 protein: CATSSRTGSTDTQYF. DNA for the CDR3: TGTGCCACCAGCTCCCGGACAGGGAGCACAGATACGCAGTATTTT.

The chain combines TRBV29-1 with TRBJ1-2, with D perhaps TRBD1 (6 bases). This CDR3 has 14 residues. Germline V CDR1 and CDR2: SQVTM, ANQGSEA. Trimming cost V 3 bases and J 4 bases, with 15 bases left between them. The CDR3 loop reads CSVESQGRGYGYTF. CDR3 in DNA: TGCAGCGTTGAGTCTCAGGGGAGAGGCTATGGCTACACCTTC.

There are a few counts of this clone. The chain uses TRBV10-2 and TRBJ1-1; D unresolved. The germline V gene has CDR1 WSHSY and CDR2 SAAADI. Trimming shortened V by 7 bases and J by 5 bases, and 14 bases separated the two germline ends. The CDR3 has 13 amino acids. The CDR3 nucleotides read TGCGCCAGCACTTTGGGGAGAGGGACTGAAGCTTTCTTT. The encoded protein is CASTLGRGTEAFF.

The rearrangement joins TRBV19 to TRBJ2-1; a possible D gene is TRBD1 (6 bases). Germline values: CDR1 LNHDA, CDR2 SQIVND (reference sequence). This CDR3 is built from 16 residues. V was trimmed by 4 bases and J by 4 bases, leaving 17 bases between them. CDR3 in amino acids: CASSTEQGGKYNEQFF. DNA for the CDR3: TGTGCCAGTAGTACAGAACAAGGGGGAAAGTACAATGAGCAGTTCTTC.

The chain links TRBV27 to TRBJ2-7; 7 positions match TRBD1. The V gene's germline CDR1 is MNHEY and CDR2 SMNVEV (reference sequence). V lost 3 bases and J lost 7; bases outside the gene matches: 12. This CDR3 contains 15 residues. CDR3 nucleotides: TGTGCCAGCAGTTTGGGGTCAAGACAGGGTCGGGAGCAGTACTTC. It is translated as CASSLGSRQGREQYF.

The rearrangement joins TRBV6-1 to TRBJ2-7; no definite D call. Looked up from germline, CDR1 is MNHNS and CDR2 is SASEGT. V was trimmed by 6 bases and J by 0 bases, leaving 9 bases between them. The CDR3 consists of 13 residues. CDR3 amino acids: CASRSSGSYEQYF. CDR3 bases: TGTGCCAGCAGGAGCTCGGGCTCCTACGAGCAGTACTTC.

For this clone: Other DNA sequences within the sample encode an identical CDR3. As DNA, the CDR3 is TGTGCCAGCAGTGAAGTGGGGGGTGGGCAGCCCCAGCATTTT. Its translation is CASSEVGGGQPQHF. The rearrangement joins TRBV2 to TRBJ1-5, with D maybe TRBD1 (5 bases). Per germline, CDR1 SNHLY and CDR2 FYNNEI. V was pared by 1 base and J by 7 bases, with 11 bases between. This CDR3 comprises 14 residues.

The V gene is TRBV6-1, the J gene TRBJ2-3, with 8 bases aligning to TRBD1. V gave up 4 bases and J gave up 3 bases; unmatched junction bases: 9. Germline V gene data show CDR1 as MNHNS and CDR2 as SASEGT. This CDR3 is 16 amino acids long. The CDR3 coding sequence is TGTGCCAGCAGTGTACAGGGGGGAGAGGGGACAGATACGCAGTATTTT. It yields the protein CASSVQGGEGTDTQYF.

The rearrangement links TRBV6-5 to TRBJ1-4, with TRBD1 matching 7 bases. CDR1 and CDR2 (germline): MNHEY, SVGAGI. The length of the CDR3 is 15 residues. Trimming removed 0 bases from V and 7 bases from J; junction bases left unmatched: 5. CDR3 residues: CASSYSGTEVEKLFF. The CDR3 nucleotides read TGTGCCAGCAGTTACTCAGGGACAGAGGTTGAAAAACTGTTTTTT.

The CDR3 region has the DNA TGTGCCATCGGACAGGGAGTACTCGACGAGCAGTACTTC. As protein: CAIGQGVLDEQYF. The rearrangement uses TRBV2 and TRBJ2-7; 8 nucleotides match TRBD1. Trimming removed 10 bases from V and 5 bases from J; junction bases left unmatched: 10. The CDR3 has 13 amino acids. Germline CDR1 SNHLY, CDR2 FYNNEI. Filled out from reference TRBV2 and TRBJ2-7, the complete variable domain reads EPEVTQTPSHQVTQMGQEVILRCVPISNHLYFYWYRQILGQKVEFLVSFYNNEISEKSEIFDDQFSVERPDGSNFTLKIRSTKLEDSAMYFCAIGQGVLDEQYFGPGTRLTVT.

This clone has only a few counts. The chain combines TRBV4-1 with TRBJ1-6, with TRBD1 identical over 8 bases. V lost 1 base, J lost 7 bases, and 3 bases stayed unmatched. This CDR3 comprises 15 residues. Germline V gene data show CDR1 as MGHRA and CDR2 as YSYEKL. Here the CDR3 reads CASSQVDRANSPLHF. CDR3 sequence (DNA): TGCGCCAGCAGCCAAGTGGACAGGGCAAATTCACCCCTCCACTTT.

This clone was detected only once. V usage is TRBV5-1 and J usage is TRBJ2-3; 11 bases align to TRBD2. Germline CDR1 SGHRS, CDR2 YFSETQ. Trimming cost V 0 bases and J 4 bases; bases outside gene matches: 4. The CDR3 has 16 amino acids. The CDR3: CASSLELAGASDTQYF. DNA of the CDR3: TGCGCCAGCAGCTTGGAACTAGCGGGAGCGTCAGATACGCAGTATTTT.

The gene calls are TRBV5-8 and TRBJ1-1; a possible D gene is TRBD1 (6 bases). This CDR3 is 12 amino acids long. Germline loops: CDR1 SGHTS, CDR2 YDEGEE. Trimming stripped 8 bases from V and 2 bases from J, with 10 bases between. In nucleotides, the CDR3 is TGTGCCAGTGGGACACCTAACACTGAAGCTTTCTTT. This translates into CASGTPNTEAFF.

This sequence joins TRBV5-1 and TRBJ2-5; no clear D. Per germline, CDR1 SGHRS and CDR2 YFSETQ. There are 13 residues in the CDR3. The V gene lost 4 bases and the J gene lost 5 bases, with 12 bases spanning the gap. This CDR3 reads CASSTPAGETQYF. CDR3 in DNA: TGCGCCAGCAGCACGCCCGCCGGGGAGACCCAGTACTTC.

The chain combines TRBV6-1 with TRBJ1-2, with D perhaps TRBD1 (5 bases). Between the trimmed V and J ends, which lost 1 base and 9 bases, there was a span of 15 bases. Germline assignment: CDR1 MNHNS and CDR2 SASEGT. CDR3 length: 14 amino acids. The CDR3, as DNA: TGTGCCAGCAGTGAAGTAGTAGGGGAGGGTAGCTACACCTTC. Translation: CASSEVVGEGSYTF.

The chain couples TRBV30 to TRBJ1-1; D unclear. Trimming pared 0 bases from V and 6 bases from J, leaving 8 bases between. Germline CDR1 and CDR2: GTSNPN and SVGIG (reference sequence). The CDR3 sequence is 12 residues long. The chain's CDR3 is CAWSVLSAEAFF. The CDR3 DNA follows: TGTGCCTGGAGTGTACTTAGCGCTGAAGCTTTCTTT.